Shown below are 24 T cell receptor beta chains from a single sample sequenced in a study of CD4 T cells in relation to SARS-CoV-2 and coronaviruses. TCRdb keeps only in-frame clones here, not all; method: immunoSEQ multiplex PCR. The table records 40,000 or so clones, around 85% of them present only once. Material: memory CD4+ T cells from PBMCs. Every receptor here comes from an adult with COVID-19.

V usage is TRBV2 and J usage is TRBJ2-7, with 7 bases lining up with TRBD1. Trimming at V came to 4 bases and at J to 0 bases, leaving 6 bases not matched to a gene. This CDR3 region has 15 residues. CDR1 is SNHLY, CDR2 FYNNEI, per germline. The CDR3 sequence is CASSGTGQPSYEQYF. CDR3 nucleotides: TGTGCCAGCAGTGGGACAGGACAGCCCTCCTACGAGCAGTACTTC.

CDR3 amino acids: CASSPMAALSLAGGKRLFF. For the CDR3, the DNA is TGTGCCAGCAGCCCGATGGCCGCCCTTAGCTTAGCGGGAGGGAAGAGGCTGTTCTTC. The genes are TRBV7-2 and TRBJ2-1, with 11 bases matching TRBD2. Trimming cost V 5 bases and J 15 bases; bases outside gene matches: 27. Looked up from germline, CDR1 is SGHTA and CDR2 is FQGNSA. CDR3 length equals 19 residues.

This chain joins TRBV3-1 (or the pseudogene TRBV3-2) and TRBJ2-2; tentatively, D is TRBD1 (6 bases). The V gene lost 4 bases and the J gene lost 8 bases, with 8 bases spanning the gap. This CDR3 region has 12 residues. Germline CDR1 and CDR2: LGHDT and YNNKEL (reference sequence). CDR3 nucleotides: TGTGCCAGCAGCCCAGGACAGGGGGAGCTGTTTTTT. Residues: CASSPGQGELFF.

V gene TRBV3-1 (or the pseudogene TRBV3-2) combines with J gene TRBJ2-1; D gene uncertain. Trimming cost V 1 base and J 8 bases, with 9 bases left between them. This CDR3 is 13 amino acids long. Germline assignment: CDR1 LGHDT and CDR2 YNNKEL (reference sequence). In nucleotides, the CDR3 is TGTGCCAGCAGCCAAGTTCCAGGCCATGAGCAGTTCTTC. Protein sequence: CASSQVPGHEQFF.

The sample holds a few counts of this clone. CDR3 nucleotides: TGTGCCAGCAGCCAAGAACTCTGGGGCAATCAGCCCCAGCATTTT. Translating it yields CASSQELWGNQPQHF. The chain couples TRBV4-2 to TRBJ1-5; D not certain. CDR1 is LGHNA, CDR2 YNFKEQ, per germline. The CDR3 loop spans 15 amino acids. V dropped 0 bases and J dropped 2 bases, with 8 bases sitting between them.

This clone came up once. The rearrangement links TRBV30 to TRBJ2-2; D might be TRBD2 (5 bases). This CDR3 contains 15 residues. V lost 8 bases, J lost 0 bases, and 16 bases lay in between. The germline V gene encodes CDR1 GTSNPN and CDR2 SVGIG (reference sequence). CDR3 bases: TGTGCCGTACTCGGTAGCGTAACGAACACCGGGGAGCTGTTTTTT. Translation gives CAVLGSVTNTGELFF.

This chain links TRBV12-3 or TRBV12-4 with TRBJ2-5, with D hard to call. The CDR3 spans 11 residues. Trimming pared 5 bases from V and 5 bases from J, leaving 6 bases between. The CDR3 nucleotides are TGTGCCAGCAGTGTCACGGAGACCCAGTACTTC. It specifies CASSVTETQYF.

This chain connects TRBV2 to TRBJ2-5; 7 nucleotides agree with TRBD2. The CDR3 consists of 15 residues. CDR1 and CDR2 from the germline V gene are SNHLY and FYNNEI. The ends lost 4 bases at V and 5 bases at J; junction bases unmatched: 10. CDR3: CASSGNAGEGETQYF. The CDR3 nucleotides read TGTGCCAGCAGTGGTAACGCGGGAGAGGGGGAGACCCAGTACTTC.

The genes are TRBV4-1 and TRBJ1-1; maybe TRBD1 (6 bases). The V end was cut by 4 bases, the J end by 0 bases, with 12 bases between. CDR1 MGHRA and CDR2 YSYEKL come from the germline V gene. The CDR3 extends over 15 amino acids. CDR3 bases: TGCGCCAGCAGCCGAGGACAGAACCTGAACACTGAAGCTTTCTTT. Protein sequence: CASSRGQNLNTEAFF.

The chain carries TRBV5-1 and TRBJ2-1, with TRBD2 matching over 11 bases. Germline lookup yields CDR1 SGHRS and CDR2 YFSETQ. This CDR3 contains 13 residues. Trimming removed 2 bases from V and 13 bases from J; junction bases left unmatched: 5. CDR3 nucleotides: TGCGCCAGCAGCTTTGGACTAGCGGGTGATCAGTTCTTC. It specifies CASSFGLAGDQFF.

The chain has TRBV28 and TRBJ2-2; no clear D. From germline, CDR1 is MDHEN and CDR2 SYDVKM. Trimming took 6 bases from V and 0 from J, leaving 14 bases between them. CDR3 length: 16 residues. The CDR3 sequence: CASSWAGTSNTGELFF. CDR3 sequence (DNA): TGTGCCAGCAGCTGGGCTGGAACCTCGAACACCGGGGAGCTGTTTTTT.

This clone was counted between two and nine times. The chain employs TRBV7-9 and TRBJ1-2; D gene ambiguous. The length of the CDR3 is 16 residues. Germline loops: CDR1 SEHNR, CDR2 FQNEAQ (reference sequence). Trimming left V 2 bases short and J 2 bases short, with 15 bases between. The CDR3 sequence is CASSLFETEGNYGYTF. CDR3 nucleotides: TGTGCCAGCAGCTTATTTGAGACCGAGGGCAACTATGGCTACACCTTC.

The chain links TRBV28 to TRBJ1-4; D call uncertain. The germline V gene has CDR1 MDHEN and CDR2 SYDVKM. This CDR3 comprises 13 residues. Trimming cost V 2 bases and J 4 bases, with 5 bases left between them. The CDR3 DNA reads TGTGCCAGCAGTTTAGGCAGTAATGAAAAACTGTTTTTT. Its translation is CASSLGSNEKLFF.

J is TRBJ2-3 and V is TRBV24-1; D remains unclear. CDR3 length equals 15 residues. Germline CDR1 reads KGHDR; CDR2 reads SFDVKD. Trimming cost V 3 bases and J 2 bases, with 11 bases left between them. The CDR3 coding sequence is TGTGCCACCAGTGATCCTGGAGTAAACACAGATACGCAGTATTTT. It encodes CATSDPGVNTDTQYF.

The V and J genes are TRBV6-2 or TRBV6-3 and TRBJ1-1; tentatively, D is TRBD1 (6 bases). V was cut by 2 bases and J by 5 bases, with 12 bases left in between. CDR1 is MNHEY and CDR2 is SVGEGT in the germline V gene. The CDR3 runs 14 residues. The chain's CDR3 is CASSYGGLVTEAFF. The CDR3 DNA reads as TGTGCCAGCAGTTACGGGGGGCTGGTGACTGAAGCTTTCTTT.

The rearrangement joins TRBV18 to TRBJ2-2; weak D call: TRBD2 (6 bases). The CDR3 spans 13 residues. V shed 3 bases and J shed 6 bases, with 8 bases lying between them. CDR1 is KGHSH, CDR2 LQKENI, per germline. For the CDR3, the DNA is TGTGCCAGCTCACCGGACTATGCCGGGGAGCTGTTTTTT. Protein sequence: CASSPDYAGELFF. Drawing the rest from reference TRBV18 and TRBJ2-2, the complete variable domain is NAGVMQNPRHLVRRRGQEARLRCSPMKGHSHVYWYRQLPEEGLKFMVYLQKENIIDESGMPKERFSAEFPKEGPSILRIQQVVRGDSAAYFCASSPDYAGELFFGEGSRLTVL.

The genes are TRBV19 and TRBJ1-5, with unresolved D. Deletions cut 1 base from V and 0 bases from J, with 13 bases between. This CDR3 contains 17 residues. Looked up from germline, CDR1 is LNHDA and CDR2 is SQIVND (reference sequence). The DNA of the CDR3 is TGTGCCAGTAGTATAGGTCGGGGAGGCTATAGCAATCAGCCCCAGCATTTT. Its translation: CASSIGRGGYSNQPQHF.

This sequence joins TRBV15 and TRBJ2-7; 9 bases map to TRBD2. CDR1 is LNHNV and CDR2 is YYDKDF in the germline V gene (reference sequence). Unmatched junction bases numbered 13, after V lost 3 bases and J lost 4 bases. CDR3 size: 17 residues. The CDR3 sequence is CATSSWLAGSTKYEQYF. CDR3 sequence (DNA): TGTGCCACCAGCAGCTGGCTAGCGGGATCCACAAAGTACGAGCAGTACTTC.

The sample holds one count of this clone. The genes are TRBV28 and TRBJ2-7; 13 bases are a match to TRBD2. The CDR3 covers 16 residues. Germline CDR1 is MDHEN and CDR2 is SYDVKM. The V segment lost 6 bases and the J segment 3 bases; nucleotides outside the gene matches: 8. CDR3 amino acids: CASRQRTSGRRYEQYF. The CDR3 DNA follows: TGTGCCAGCAGACAAAGGACTAGCGGGAGACGCTACGAGCAGTACTTC. Full variable domain (remainder filled in from reference TRBV28 and TRBJ2-7): DVKVTQSSRYLVKRTGEKVFLECVQDMDHENMFWYRQDPGLGLRLIYFSYDVKMKEKGDIPEGYSVSREKKERFSLILESASTNQTSMYLCASRQRTSGRRYEQYFGPGTRLTVT.

The rearrangement uses TRBV5-7 and TRBJ2-3; the D call may be TRBD1 or TRBD2 (5 bases each). TRBV5-7 is sorted into the ORF group, with uncertain function. Trimming cost V 4 bases and J 2 bases, with 17 bases left between them. The CDR3 contains 16 residues. CDR3: CASSAPDRDATDTQYF. The CDR3, as DNA: TGTGCCAGCAGCGCCCCGGACCGGGACGCCACAGATACGCAGTATTTT.

This chain connects TRBV7-3 to TRBJ2-2; 9 bases fit TRBD1. The V gene end was trimmed by 3 bases and the J gene end by 5 bases; junction bases not matched to a gene: 13. Germline V gene sequence: CDR1 SGHTA, CDR2 FQGTGA. This CDR3 contains 18 residues. The CDR3 region is CASSLLPYGTGNTGELFF. In DNA, the CDR3 is TGTGCCAGCAGCTTGTTGCCTTATGGGACAGGGAATACCGGGGAGCTGTTTTTT.

CDR3 nucleotides: TGCGCCAGCAGTCAATCGGTCTTCAATCAGCCCCAGCATTTT. Its translation is CASSQSVFNQPQHF. The chain links TRBV23-1 to TRBJ1-5; no firm D call. TRBV23-1 is filed as an ORF, its function uncertain. V was clipped by 0 bases and J by 3 bases, with 6 bases between them. This CDR3 has 14 amino acids.

The rearrangement joins TRBV11-2 to TRBJ1-4; weak D call: TRBD1 (6 bases). This CDR3 is 15 amino acids long. Germline assignment: CDR1 SGHAT and CDR2 FQNNGV. V shed 4 bases and J shed 3 bases, with 12 bases lying between them. The CDR3 loop is CASSYGQRANEKLFF. The DNA of the CDR3 is TGTGCCAGCAGCTACGGACAGAGGGCTAATGAAAAACTGTTTTTT.

The rearrangement links TRBV5-1 to TRBJ1-4; 7 nucleotides line up with TRBD1. The CDR3 covers 15 residues. Germline V gives CDR1 SGHRS, CDR2 YFSETQ. The V gene end was trimmed by 0 bases and the J gene end by 6 bases; junction bases not matched to a gene: 5. The CDR3 coding sequence is TGCGCCAGCAGCTTGGGACAGGGCTGGGATGAAAAACTGTTTTTT. Translated: CASSLGQGWDEKLFF.